This is a list of T cell receptor beta chains from one sample in a study of early T cells in non-severe SARS-CoV-2 infection. One entry per CDR3 protein, called by TCRdb with MiXCR from the 5' RACE reads. The sample yields about 94,000 distinct CDR3 sequences, less than 15% seen once. Sequenced input: whole blood. The origin of the receptors is an adult who was a healthcare worker with PCR-confirmed SARS-CoV-2 infection or an uninfected control (not recorded which). CDR3s include the opening cysteine and the closing phenylalanine or tryptophan. The D gene is left open where the match is weak. Expanded clones are given a class, and other clones once, few, many or no size at all.

>.|many|TRBJ2-6|13|TRBV6-1
TGTGCCAGCAGTGCCACCGGGGCCAACGTCCTGACTTTC
CASSATGANVLTF
>TRBD2|.|TRBJ2-5|16|TRBV20-1
TGCAGTGCTCCGGGACTAGCGGGGGGGCGGCGTGAGACCCAGTACTTC
CSAPGLAGGRRETQYF
>.|.|TRBJ2-7|13|TRBV10-3
TGTGCCATCAGCCCCGACAGAGACTACGAGCAGTACTTC
CAISPDRDYEQYF
>TRBD2|.|TRBJ2-1|16|TRBV5-1
TGCGCTAGCAGCTTGGGGGGGACGTCCGCCTACAATGAGCAGTTCTTC
CASSLGGTSAYNEQFF
>.|.|TRBJ1-6|14|TRBV12-3/TRBV12-4
TGTGCCAGCAGTCCCCAGGGGTTTTCTTCACCCCTCCACTTT
CASSPQGFSSPLHF
>.|many|TRBJ2-7|16|TRBV20-1
TGCAGTGCGGGGATTGCACAGGACGAGATAGAATACGAGCAGTACTTC
CSAGIAQDEIEYEQYF
>.|few|TRBJ2-6|15|TRBV6-5
TGTGCCAGCAGGATGGACAACTCTGGGGCCAACGTCCTGACTTTC
CASRMDNSGANVLTF
>.|few|TRBJ2-4|13|TRBV6-1
TGTGCCAGCAGTGGGGACGGCAGAAACATTCAGTACTTC
CASSGDGRNIQYF
>.|.|TRBJ2-1|17|TRBV4-3
TGCGCCAGCAGCCAAGTAGGGGGACTTAGATCCTACAATGAGCAGTTCTTC
CASSQVGGLRSYNEQFF
>.|few|TRBJ2-1|15|TRBV15
TGTGCCACCAGCAGAGATCTTTCGGCTGGGGGTGAGCAGTTCTTC
CATSRDLSAGGEQFF
>.|many|TRBJ2-7|12|TRBV28
TGTGCCAGCAGTCCACAGGGTTACGAGCAGTACTTC
CASSPQGYEQYF
>TRBD2|.|TRBJ2-1|15|TRBV7-8
TGTGCCAGCAGCCTGACTAGCGGGGGTGGTCATGAGCAGTTCTTC
CASSLTSGGGHEQFF
>.|.|TRBJ1-6|17|TRBV6-5
TGTGCCAGCAGTCGCGGACGTCTGAGCTCCTATAATTCACCCCTCCACTTT
CASSRGRLSSYNSPLHF
>.|.|TRBJ1-5|13|TRBV12-3/TRBV12-4
TGTGCCAGCATAGTGGGAGCGGGTCAGCCCCAGCATTTT
CASIVGAGQPQHF
>.|few|TRBJ2-5|17|TRBV12-3/TRBV12-4
TGTGCCAGCAGTTCCCCGTCGGAGATGGTGCGGAGGGAGACCCAGTACTTC
CASSSPSEMVRRETQYF
>.|.|TRBJ2-6|15|TRBV7-3
TGTGCCAGCAGCTTAAAGGGGTCAGGGGCCAACGTCCTGACTTTC
CASSLKGSGANVLTF
>.|.|TRBJ2-7|17|TRBV3-1
TGTGCCAGCAGCCCCGTTTTGCAGGGAAGTACGCGGTTGGAGCAGTACTTC
CASSPVLQGSTRLEQYF
>.|many|TRBJ2-1|12|TRBV29-1
TGCAGCGTTGCCGGGCCCTTCAATGAGCAGTTCTTC
CSVAGPFNEQFF
>TRBD1|many|TRBJ2-2|17|TRBV6-2/TRBV6-3
TGTGCCAGCAGCCTTACAGGGGGCACCTGGGAAACCGGGGAGCTGTTTTTT
CASSLTGGTWETGELFF
>.|.|TRBJ1-1|14|TRBV29-1
TGCAGCGTTGAAGCGGGGGGGGCCCCGGCTGAAGCTTTCTTT
CSVEAGGAPAEAFF
>.|.|TRBJ2-2|13|TRBV28
TGTGCCAGCAGTGGGGGCCACACCGGGGAGCTGTTTTTT
CASSGGHTGELFF
>.|.|TRBJ1-3|14|TRBV7-9
TGTGCCGAGCGGGGGTCAAGCTCTGGAAACACCATATATTTT
CAERGSSSGNTIYF
>.|.|TRBJ2-7|14|TRBV28
TGTGCCAGCAGGGCCCTCGAGCCCCCCTTCGAGCAGTACTTC
CASRALEPPFEQYF
>TRBD1|few|TRBJ2-7|14|TRBV7-9
TGTGCCAGCAGCCCAGGGGGCGGCCCAGGTGAGCAGTACTTC
CASSPGGGPGEQYF
>TRBD1|.|TRBJ2-6|20|TRBV5-1
TGCGCCAGCAGTCCTTTTTACTCCGGGACAGGATCCTCTGGGGCCAACGTCCTGACTTTC
CASSPFYSGTGSSGANVLTF
>.|.|TRBJ2-5|12|TRBV29-1
TGCAGCGTCCGCCTCGCGGAGGAGACCCAGTACTTC
CSVRLAEETQYF
>.|few|TRBJ2-3|16|TRBV11-2
TGTGCCAGCAGCTGGTGGGGGGCCGTTGAGACAGATACGCAGTATTTT
CASSWWGAVETDTQYF